This T cell receptor beta chain came from a study of T cells in Graves' hyperthyroidism and ophthalmopathy. Details on this clonotype: Its cognate antigen is unknown.

Extraction of PBMCs used about 9.2 ml of fresh peripheral blood. Regarding the study as a whole: Within blood appeared most thyroid clonotypes that had expanded above 0.001.

RNA transcripts served as the template for amplifying TCR beta CDR3 regions. HTBI primers were used for first-round RT-PCR of the TCR CDR3. TCRdb re-derived calls from the multiplex PCR reads in MiXCR, one entry per CDR3 protein. Of 300,000 to 500,000 distinct CDR3 sequences in the sample, around an eighth are singletons; the top ten hold around 28%. V was cut by 0 bases and J by 0 bases, with 8 bases left in between. Looked up from germline, CDR1 is DFQATT and CDR2 is SNEGSKA (reference sequence). The CDR3 has 14 residues. Input material: blood. The gene calls are TRBV20-1 and TRBJ1-1; no reliable D call. This receptor was obtained from a man aged 50 to 60 with Graves' ophthalmopathy. The DNA of the CDR3 is TGCAGTGCTAGAGATGGGAATTTGAACACTGAAGCTTTCTTT. Translated: CSARDGNLNTEAFF.